Each of the 16 T cell receptor beta chains below was sequenced from the same sample in a study of spatial heterogeneity in lung cancer. This sample's time point: sample taken at primary tumor resection. MiXCR, applied by TCRdb to the 5' RACE reads, yields one record per CDR3 protein. The table has thousands of distinct CDR3 sequences, roughly 8.9% seen once; the top ten hold 13%. Antigens of these TCRs are unknown. General study results and limits: Counts that tracked tumor mutation counts were those of expanded intratumoral alpha and beta TCRs.

The material sequenced was lung tumor tissue, taken at surgery. Receptors originate from a male donor with early-stage non-small cell lung cancer.

This clonotype is labeled medium-sized. This chain uses TRBV19 with TRBJ1-1, with D maybe TRBD1 (5 bases). Trimming left V 5 bases short and J 1 base short, with 14 bases between. Germline loops: CDR1 LNHDA, CDR2 SQIVND (reference sequence). The CDR3 has 15 residues. CDR3 protein: CASSEAWGWNTEAFF. For the CDR3, the DNA is TGTGCCAGTAGTGAGGCGTGGGGGTGGAACACTGAAGCTTTCTTT. Drawing the rest from reference TRBV19 and TRBJ1-1, the complete variable domain is DGGITQSPKYLFRKEGQNVTLSCEQNLNHDAMYWYRQDPGQGLRLIYYSQIVNDFQKGDIAEGYSVSREKKESFPLTVTSAQKNPTAFYLCASSEAWGWNTEAFFGQGTRLTVV.

This clonotype is termed medium-sized (0.01 to 0.1%). This chain joins TRBV9 and TRBJ2-2; TRBD1 agrees at 10 bases. After removal of 0 bases from V and 6 bases from J, the junction contained 2 bases not matched to a gene. Looked up from germline, CDR1 is SGDLS and CDR2 is YYNGEE. The CDR3 covers 15 residues. The CDR3 DNA is TGTGCCAGCAGCGTAGGACAGGGGGCGGCCGGGGAGCTGTTTTTT. Protein product: CASSVGQGAAGELFF.

Within the sample, this clonotype is medium-sized. The chain employs TRBV5-1 and TRBJ2-3; 10 bases agree with TRBD1. Looked up from germline, CDR1 is SGHRS and CDR2 is YFSETQ. The V gene end was trimmed by 3 bases and the J gene end by 4 bases; junction bases not matched to a gene: 2. This CDR3 has 14 amino acids. Here the CDR3 DNA reads TGCGCCAGCAGCTCCGGACAGGGGGCAGATACGCAGTATTTT. It yields the protein CASSSGQGADTQYF.

By sample fraction, this clonotype is medium-sized (0.01 to 0.1%). The chain employs TRBV20-1 and TRBJ2-5; the match to TRBD2 covers 11 bases. There are 16 residues in the CDR3. Germline V gene sequence: CDR1 DFQATT, CDR2 SNEGSKA (reference sequence). J was trimmed by 5 bases and V by 0 bases; bases with no gene match: 8. This chain's CDR3 is CSARDPLAGGLETQYF. The CDR3 bases are TGCAGTGCTAGAGATCCCCTAGCGGGGGGATTGGAGACCCAGTACTTC.

This clonotype is classed as medium-sized. The chain couples TRBV11-2 to TRBJ2-7; D might be TRBD2 (7 bases). The V end was cut by 5 bases, the J end by 12 bases, with 17 bases between. CDR3 size: 12 residues. Germline values: CDR1 SGHAT, CDR2 FQNNGV. CDR3 nucleotides: TGTGCCAGCAGCCCGGGGGGCAGGGAGGGGTACTTC. Amino acid sequence: CASSPGGREGYF.

V gene TRBV3-1 combines with J gene TRBJ2-7; 7 bases are shared with TRBD1. This CDR3 comprises 14 residues. V was clipped by 4 bases and J by 6 bases; unmatched bases: 9. Per the germline V gene, CDR1 is LGHDT and CDR2 is YNNKEL (reference sequence). CDR3 in DNA: TGTGCCAGCAGCCCAGCCCGGGACAGATCCGAGCAGTACTTC. Its translation is CASSPARDRSEQYF.

The chain is built from TRBV4-1 and TRBJ1-1; 7 positions agree with TRBD1. Germline CDR1 reads MGHRA; CDR2 reads YSYEKL. This CDR3 has 14 amino acids. V dropped 1 base and J dropped 5; count of bases not matched to a gene: 4. The DNA of the CDR3 is TGCGCCAGCAGCCAAGGACAGGGTAGTACTGAAGCTTTCTTT. It encodes CASSQGQGSTEAFF.

This clonotype qualifies as medium-sized. V and J are TRBV19 and TRBJ2-7; 9 bases align to TRBD1. Germline V gene data show CDR1 as LNHDA and CDR2 as SQIVND (reference sequence). The CDR3 runs to 13 residues. The trim removed 3 bases at V and 5 bases at J, leaving 2 bases unmatched. CDR3 sequence (DNA): TGTGCCAGTAGTATCCGGACAGGGGACGAGCAGTACTTC. Amino acid sequence: CASSIRTGDEQYF.

This clonotype counts as large (0.1 to 1%). V usage is TRBV3-1 and J usage is TRBJ2-3; tentatively, D is TRBD1 or TRBD2 (6 bases each). Germline V lookup: CDR1 LGHDT, CDR2 YNNKEL (reference sequence). V was pared by 1 base and J by 0 bases, with 20 bases between. The CDR3 length is 19 residues. CDR3 loop: CASSQGGGPRTPSTDTQYF. The CDR3 region has the DNA TGTGCCAGCAGCCAAGGAGGGGGGCCCCGCACCCCTAGCACAGATACGCAGTATTTT.

In this sample, this clonotype is medium-sized. V gene TRBV5-1 combines with J gene TRBJ1-4; D is undetermined. There are 15 residues in the CDR3. Germline loops: CDR1 SGHRS, CDR2 YFSETQ. V dropped 1 base and J dropped 3 bases, with 10 bases sitting between them. This CDR3 reads CASSLWSQPNEKLFF. The CDR3 nucleotides are TGCGCCAGCAGCTTGTGGAGCCAGCCTAATGAAAAACTGTTTTTT.

This clonotype has a handful of counts. The chain uses TRBV27 and TRBJ2-6; D may match TRBD1 or TRBD2 (7 bases each). The germline V and J ends were trimmed by 1 base and 4 bases, with 14 bases remaining between them. The germline CDR1 and CDR2 sequences are MNHEY and SMNVEV (reference sequence). The CDR3 is 17 amino acids. This chain's CDR3 is CASSLWEGALGANVLTF. CDR3 bases: TGTGCCAGCAGTTTATGGGAGGGGGCTCTCGGGGCCAACGTCCTGACTTTC.

By share, this clonotype counts as large. The chain carries TRBV7-2 and TRBJ2-5; TRBD2 agrees at 7 bases. The CDR3 sequence is 15 residues long. Germline V gene data show CDR1 as SGHTA and CDR2 as FQGNSA. Unmatched junction bases numbered 6, after V lost 4 bases and J lost 1 base. The CDR3 here is CASSSVRGVQETQYF. The CDR3 bases are TGTGCCAGCAGCTCCGTTCGGGGGGTCCAAGAGACCCAGTACTTC.

This clonotype was seen a few times. The chain recombines TRBV3-1 with TRBJ2-5, with 7 bases that match TRBD2. This CDR3 has 15 amino acids. V trimming: 4 bases; J trimming: 4 bases; junction bases outside the gene matches: 9. The germline gives CDR1 LGHDT, CDR2 YNNKEL (reference sequence). The CDR3 loop reads CASSPSGEEGETQYF. CDR3 DNA: TGTGCCAGCAGCCCCAGCGGGGAGGAAGGAGAGACCCAGTACTTC.

This clonotype rates as medium-sized. The V call is TRBV7-9, the J call TRBJ2-5; the match to TRBD2 covers 7 bases. The ends lost 5 bases at V and 3 bases at J; junction bases unmatched: 3. This CDR3 has 13 amino acids. From germline, CDR1 is SEHNR and CDR2 FQNEAQ (reference sequence). CDR3 sequence reads: CASSPGLEETQYF. CDR3 bases: TGTGCCAGCAGCCCCGGACTAGAAGAGACCCAGTACTTC.

CDR3 residues: CSAWTSASYEQYF. The CDR3, as DNA: TGCAGTGCTTGGACTAGCGCAAGCTACGAGCAGTACTTC. The chain couples TRBV20-1 to TRBJ2-7; 9 bases fit TRBD2. CDR3 size: 13 residues. Losses at the gene ends were 5 bases for V and 3 bases for J; bases not matched to a gene: 5. The germline V gene encodes CDR1 DFQATT and CDR2 SNEGSKA (reference sequence).

This clonotype rates as medium-sized. The rearrangement uses TRBV7-2 and TRBJ2-2, with 8 bases matching TRBD2. The CDR3 has 15 residues. Germline V gene data show CDR1 as SGHTA and CDR2 as FQGNSA. The trim removed 5 bases at V and 4 bases at J, leaving 6 bases unmatched. The CDR3 nucleotides read TGTGCCAGCAGCCAACAGCTAGCGGGCACCGGGGAGCTGTTTTTT. This encodes CASSQQLAGTGELFF.